This T cell receptor beta chain was identified during a study of T cell changes during pregnancy in multiple sclerosis (dated by TCRdb to the late 2010s). Broadly, across the study: The study examined how the T cell repertoire changed over the course of pregnancy in women with multiple sclerosis.

About this clone itself: Its antigen target is currently unknown. No clone much larger than this one lies a single base away; base qualities are absent.

Via the germline V gene (reference sequence), CDR1 is MNHEY and CDR2 SMNVEV. After removal of 4 bases from V and 5 bases from J, the junction retains 3 bases not matched to a gene. From its cysteine to its phenylalanine, the CDR3 spans 14 amino acids. Only CDR3 DNA remains: 42 bases, in frame from the first base. Library creation used the immunoSEQ multiplex PCR assay. The table comes from immuneACCESS by way of TCRdb, which keeps in-frame sequences with V and J called. Part of the clones is missing from these tables; in studies checked, under half for an unresolved V gene and the rest for unknown reasons. A total of a few thousand clones appear in this sample, about 82% of them only once. More than 30% of the sample is taken by the ten largest.

The sequencing input was CD4+ T cells from PBMCs (not recorded whether the cells were cultured). This clonotype was obtained from a female patient with multiple sclerosis, enrolled in a pregnancy study. Some clones in this sample may be carry-over from other donors' samples. Recombination connected TRBV27 to TRBJ2-2; 8 central nucleotides agree with TRBD2. The DNA sequence follows: TGTGCCAGCAGTTACGGGAGGGGAACCGGGGAGCTGTTTTTT. This encodes CASSYGRGTGELFF.